Listed below are T cell receptor beta chains from one sample, sequenced in a study of T cells in Graves' hyperthyroidism and ophthalmopathy. TCRdb analysed the multiplex PCR reads with MiXCR anew, one entry per CDR3 protein. The sample records about 400,000 distinct CDR3 sequences, 15% being singletons. Sequenced sample: blood. Source of these receptors: an older woman with Graves' ophthalmopathy. Each CDR3 is given with its conserved first and last residue. A D gene is named only where the DNA matches it firmly. Some rows have no size entry. The others give once, few or many, or a class for an expanded clone.

D gene,V gene,clone size,J gene,CDR3 DNA,CDR3 protein
.,TRBV29-1,.,TRBJ2-7,TGCGGCGTTAGGACCGGTATTCTCTACGAGCAGTACTTC,CGVRTGILYEQYF
TRBD2,TRBV20-1,many,TRBJ2-1,TGCAGTGCCGATCCGACTAGCGGCAGTTACAATGAGCAGTTCTTC,CSADPTSGSYNEQFF
.,TRBV5-8,many,TRBJ2-7,TGTGCCAGCAGCTTCCCGGGACGGAGCCTCACCTACGAGCAGTACTTC,CASSFPGRSLTYEQYF
TRBD2,TRBV20-1,.,TRBJ2-1,TGCAGTGCCGGACCGGGACTAGCGGCACTCGCGACTTCCCACAATGAGCAGTTCTTC,CSAGPGLAALATSHNEQFF
.,TRBV3-1,many,TRBJ1-1,TGTGCCAGCAGCCAAGTAGGAAGGGCCGAAAACACTGAAGCTTTCTTT,CASSQVGRAENTEAFF
.,TRBV20-1,.,TRBJ2-2,TGCAGTGCTAGAGAAGGACCGGGAATGGTCACCGGGGAGCTGTTTTTT,CSAREGPGMVTGELFF
TRBD2,TRBV10-1,.,TRBJ2-2,TGCGCCAGCAGTGAACTAGCGGGGGCGAACACCGGGGAGCTGTTTTTT,CASSELAGANTGELFF
.,TRBV12-3/TRBV12-4,many,TRBJ2-7,TGTGCCAGCAGTTTCAGACTCCTGGGGGGCGCGAAATACGAGCAGTACTTC,CASSFRLLGGAKYEQYF
TRBD2,TRBV19,.,TRBJ2-1,TGTGCCAGTAGTAAGGCTAGCGGACTTTACAATGAGCAGTTCTTC,CASSKASGLYNEQFF
TRBD1,TRBV3-1,many,TRBJ2-7,TGTGCCAGCAGCCGTTCGGACAGGCCCTACGAGCAGTACTTC,CASSRSDRPYEQYF
.,TRBV5-5,.,TRBJ2-5,TGTGCCAGCAGCACAGGACAGCACTCTGGGACCCAGTACTTC,CASSTGQHSGTQYF
.,TRBV5-1,few,TRBJ2-2,TGCGCCAGCAGCGCACCGGGACAGGGCTCTAGCGGGCGGAACACCGGGGAGCTGTTTTTT,CASSAPGQGSSGRNTGELFF
TRBD1,TRBV2,few,TRBJ2-3,TGTGCCAGCAGCCCGCGGGCAGGGGGAATTACGGATACGCAGTATTTT,CASSPRAGGITDTQYF
.,TRBV20-1,many,TRBJ2-7,TGCAGTGCTAGAGATCCGGACCTCCGGTACGAGCAGTACTTC,CSARDPDLRYEQYF
.,TRBV10-2,.,TRBJ1-5,TGCGCCAGCAGTGACCTGGGTAATCAGCCCCAGCATTTT,CASSDLGNQPQHF
.,TRBV29-1,many,TRBJ1-1,TGCAGCGTTGAACCCCCGGGACATCGGAACACTGAAGCTTTCTTT,CSVEPPGHRNTEAFF
TRBD1,TRBV10-1,.,TRBJ2-2,TGCGCCAGCGGTGGGGACAGCGCGAACACCGGGGAGCTGTTTTTT,CASGGDSANTGELFF
.,TRBV29-1,.,TRBJ1-1,TGCAGCGCCCCAGGGGAGGCAGTGAACACTGAAGCTTTCTTT,CSAPGEAVNTEAFF
.,TRBV19,many,TRBJ2-1,TGTGCCAGTAGTCCCTTCTTGAGCTCCTACAATGAGCAGTTCTTC,CASSPFLSSYNEQFF
TRBD2,TRBV5-5,many,TRBJ2-2,TGTGCCAGCAGCCGACCTGGACTAGCCTCCGGGGAGCTGTTTTTT,CASSRPGLASGELFF
TRBD2,TRBV3-1,many,TRBJ2-2,TGTGCCAGCAGCCGCCGGACTAGCGGGAGAGTCTCCGGGGAGCTGTTTTTT,CASSRRTSGRVSGELFF
TRBD1,TRBV9,few,TRBJ1-2,TGTGCCAGCAGCGTAGAGGGGACAGCAGTTAACTATGGCTACACCTTC,CASSVEGTAVNYGYTF
.,TRBV10-3,many,TRBJ1-4,TGTGCCATGAAGTCAGGGGACGGCGAAAAACTGTTTTTT,CAMKSGDGEKLFF
TRBD2,TRBV7-9,few,TRBJ2-1,TGTGCCAGCAGCTTATCGTGGGAGGGCGGGAATGAGCAGTTCTTC,CASSLSWEGGNEQFF
.,TRBV12-5,many,TRBJ2-5,TGTGCTACTGGGGTAGTCGGGTCGGAGACCCAGTACTTC,CATGVVGSETQYF
.,TRBV4-1,few,TRBJ2-7,TGCGCCAGCAGCCAAGGTAGGACCATGACCTCCTACGAGCAGTACTTC,CASSQGRTMTSYEQYF
TRBD1,TRBV19,.,TRBJ2-5,TGTGCCAGTACTACGACAGGGGCAGGGGGGACCCAGTACTTC,CASTTTGAGGTQYF
TRBD2,TRBV7-2,.,TRBJ2-7,TGTGCCAGCAGCCGCCGACTAGCGGGAGTGAGACACGAGCAGTACTTC,CASSRRLAGVRHEQYF
.,TRBV6-1,few,TRBJ2-1,TGTGCCAGCAGACCAACGGGCGGTAGGCGTGAGCAGTTCTTC,CASRPTGGRREQFF
.,TRBV2,.,TRBJ2-5,TGTGCCAGCAGCCCGGGGGATTCGGAGACCAACTTATACTTC,CASSPGDSETNLYF
.,TRBV20-1,many,TRBJ2-7,TGCAGTGCTAGAGATGGTTGGAAGAGCTCCTACGAGCAGTACTTC,CSARDGWKSSYEQYF
TRBD2,TRBV19,few,TRBJ2-7,TGTGCCAGTATTTGGACTAGCGGGGCTGTGCAGTCCGACGAGCAGTACTTC,CASIWTSGAVQSDEQYF
TRBD2,TRBV20-1,.,TRBJ2-7,TGCAGTGCTTGGACTAGCGGGACCAACGAGCAGTACTTC,CSAWTSGTNEQYF
.,TRBV2,many,TRBJ1-2,TGTGCCAGCAGTGAAGTGGTCACACCTCAAGGCTACACCTTC,CASSEVVTPQGYTF
TRBD2,TRBV7-8,few,TRBJ2-2,TGTGCCAGCAACCGCTTTGGCGGGAGTAAAACCGGGGAGCTGTTTTTT,CASNRFGGSKTGELFF
.,TRBV10-3,once,TRBJ2-7,TGTGCCATCAGTGAGGATAGCGGAGGGTACGAGCAGTACTTC,CAISEDSGGYEQYF
.,TRBV7-3,few,TRBJ2-2,TGTGCCAGCAGCTTACGTCGGGAGCGGGGGGAGCTGTTTTTT,CASSLRRERGELFF
TRBD2,TRBV9,.,TRBJ2-5,TGTGCCAGCACGGGCGGGAGGGCCGATGAGATCCAGTACTTC,CASTGGRADEIQYF
TRBD2,TRBV27,.,TRBJ2-1,TGTGCCAGCACCCTCTCGGGACTAGAGGCCTACAATGAGCAGTTCTTC,CASTLSGLEAYNEQFF
TRBD1,TRBV19,few,TRBJ2-7,TGTGCCAGTACCGCCGGGACAGGGGGACACGAGCAGTACTTC,CASTAGTGGHEQYF
.,TRBV5-1,many,TRBJ1-6,TGCGCCAGCAGCTTGGGCCCCGGGGGGTCACCCCTCCACTTT,CASSLGPGGSPLHF
.,TRBV24-1,.,TRBJ2-1,TGTGCCACCAGTGACCTGAGGGGTAGCTCCTACAATGAGCAGTTCTTC,CATSDLRGSSYNEQFF
.,TRBV12-3/TRBV12-4,few,TRBJ1-5,TGTGCCAGCAGTTTCTTCCAGGTTAGCAATCAGCCCCAGCATTTT,CASSFFQVSNQPQHF